These 28 T cell receptor beta chains originate from one sample sequenced in a study of beta chain features in type 1 diabetes. Broader study findings: Significant though moderate, a shortening of TCRB CDR3s appeared in all four CD4+ subsets of Type 1 diabetes patients.

Of the isolated RNA, all was reverse transcribed, and so the sequenced material was expressed TCRB transcripts. TCRdb's copy holds only in-frame clones and misses some; the assay was immunoSEQ multiplex PCR. The table includes just under 150,000 clones, about 12% detected once. These receptors have no known antigen. The sequenced sample was central memory CD4+ T cells from blood. The origin of the receptors is a man between 18 and 29 years old with type 1 diabetes.

The chain couples TRBV7-9 to TRBJ1-2; D might be TRBD1 (6 bases). The germline V gene has CDR1 SEHNR and CDR2 FQNEAQ (reference sequence). V was trimmed by 3 bases and J by 5 bases, leaving 13 bases between them. This CDR3 is built from 14 residues. The CDR3 loop reads CASSFLGTLYGYTF. The CDR3 DNA follows: TGTGCCAGCAGCTTCCTCGGGACATTGTATGGCTACACCTTC. Filled out from reference TRBV7-9 and TRBJ1-2, the complete variable domain reads DTGVSQNPRHKITKRGQNVTFRCDPISEHNRLYWYRQTLGQGPEFLTYFQNEAQLEKSRLLSDRFSAERPKGSFSTLEIQRTEQGDSAMYLCASSFLGTLYGYTFGSGTRLTVV.

This clone was found a few times. Other DNA sequences from this sample encode an identical CDR3 as well. The chain employs TRBV30 and TRBJ1-5; 8 nucleotides match TRBD1. Per germline, CDR1 GTSNPN and CDR2 SVGIG (reference sequence). CDR3 length: 13 residues. With 0 bases clipped from V and 5 bases from J, the junction kept 0 bases outside the gene matches. CDR3 sequence reads: CAWSVQGDQPQHF. In DNA, the CDR3 is TGTGCCTGGAGTGTACAGGGGGATCAGCCCCAGCATTTT.

A few counts support this clone. This chain uses TRBV11-2 with TRBJ2-3, with TRBD1 matching 8 bases. The V and J ends lost 4 bases and 6 bases, in that order; junction bases with no gene match: 15. The germline gives CDR1 SGHAT, CDR2 FQNNGV. The CDR3 loop spans 17 amino acids. CDR3 DNA sequence: TGTGCCAGCAGCTCTGGCCTAGGCACAGGGGGAAGGGATACGCAGTATTTT. The encoded protein is CASSSGLGTGGRDTQYF.

This chain links TRBV6-6 with TRBJ1-5, with D tentatively TRBD1 (5 bases). CDR3 size: 14 residues. The ends were cut back, 5 bases at V and 1 base at J, with 9 bases in the middle. Germline values: CDR1 MNHNY, CDR2 SVGAGI (reference sequence). The CDR3 is CASSRDASNQPQHF. DNA for the CDR3: TGTGCCAGCAGTCGGGACGCGAGCAATCAGCCCCAGCATTTT.

This clone was seen ten or more times. This sample includes further DNA sequences coding for the same CDR3. This chain uses TRBV5-8 with TRBJ2-6, with TRBD1 identical over 7 bases. Losses at the gene ends were 4 bases for V and 2 bases for J; bases not matched to a gene: 6. This CDR3 spans 16 amino acids. CDR1 and CDR2 (germline): SGHTS, YDEGEE. This CDR3 is CASSLETGTGANVLTF. The DNA of the CDR3 is TGTGCCAGCAGCCTGGAGACAGGGACTGGGGCCAACGTCCTGACTTTC. Full variable domain (rest looked up from reference TRBV5-8 and TRBJ2-6): EAGVTQSPTHLIKTRGQQATLRCSPISGHTSVYWYQQALGLGLQFLLWYDEGEERNRGNFPPRFSGRQFPNYSSELNVNALELEDSALYLCASSLETGTGANVLTFGAGSRLTVL.

This clone came up a few times. The V call is TRBV5-6, the J call TRBJ2-5; D may be TRBD1 (5 bases). Per germline, CDR1 SGHDT and CDR2 YYEEEE. The CDR3 loop spans 14 amino acids. The V gene lost 3 bases and the J gene lost 2 bases, with 11 bases spanning the gap. The CDR3 spells CASSSTPGQETQYF. Here the CDR3 DNA reads TGTGCCAGCAGCTCGACCCCAGGGCAAGAGACCCAGTACTTC.

This clone was counted only a few times. This chain joins TRBV7-9 and TRBJ2-7; no firm D call. Trimming pared 0 bases from V and 4 bases from J, leaving 10 bases between. The CDR3 covers 14 residues. CDR1 SEHNR and CDR2 FQNEAQ come from the germline V gene (reference sequence). The CDR3 is CASSLARGSYEQYF. The CDR3 DNA reads TGTGCCAGCAGCTTAGCGCGTGGCAGTTACGAGCAGTACTTC.

This clone was counted only a few times. The V and J genes are TRBV11-2 and TRBJ2-1, with 9 bases fitting TRBD2. Germline loops: CDR1 SGHAT, CDR2 FQNNGV. The CDR3 length is 16 residues. The V segment lost 6 bases and the J segment 6 bases; nucleotides outside the gene matches: 12. CDR3: CASRLGASGAPNEQFF. As DNA, the CDR3 is TGTGCCAGCAGACTGGGTGCTAGCGGGGCACCCAATGAGCAGTTCTTC. Full variable domain (rest looked up from reference TRBV11-2 and TRBJ2-1): EAGVAQSPRYKIIEKRQSVAFWCNPISGHATLYWYQQILGQGPKLLIQFQNNGVVDDSQLPKDRFSAERLKGVDSTLKIQPAKLEDSAVYLCASRLGASGAPNEQFFGPGTRLTVL.

This clone was seen a few times. V is TRBV30 and J is TRBJ1-3; D uncertain. Trimming left V 4 bases short and J 1 base short, with 17 bases between. CDR1 and CDR2 from the germline V gene are GTSNPN and SVGIG (reference sequence). The CDR3 sequence is 16 residues long. CDR3 residues: CAWTGERTLSGNTIYF. As DNA, the CDR3 is TGTGCCTGGACTGGAGAACGGACCCTTTCTGGAAACACCATATATTTT.

The genes are TRBV5-4 and TRBJ1-1; D perhaps matches TRBD1 (6 bases). Germline CDR1 is SGHNT and CDR2 is YYREEE (reference sequence). This CDR3 comprises 15 residues. Trimming stripped 5 bases from V and 4 bases from J, with 18 bases between. CDR3: CASRIETGTPTEAFF. The CDR3, as DNA: TGTGCCAGCAGGATCGAAACAGGGACCCCCACTGAAGCTTTCTTT.

This clone was picked up a small number of times. The chain has TRBV19 and TRBJ2-1; D uncertain. The germline gives CDR1 LNHDA, CDR2 SQIVND (reference sequence). CDR3 length equals 13 residues. V gave up 7 bases and J gave up 5 bases, with 12 bases separating them. The CDR3 region is CASNIGTDNEQFF. In DNA form, the CDR3 reads TGTGCCAGTAACATCGGAACAGACAATGAGCAGTTCTTC.

The chain couples TRBV2 to TRBJ1-2; 7 bases are shared with TRBD1. The CDR3 is made up of 13 amino acids. Trimming took 4 bases from V and 3 from J; bases not matched to a gene: 2. CDR1 and CDR2 from the germline V gene are SNHLY and FYNNEI. The chain's CDR3 is CASSGGQDYGYTF. CDR3 nucleotide sequence: TGTGCCAGCAGTGGAGGACAGGACTATGGCTACACCTTC. Drawing the rest from reference TRBV2 and TRBJ1-2, the complete variable domain is EPEVTQTPSHQVTQMGQEVILRCVPISNHLYFYWYRQILGQKVEFLVSFYNNEISEKSEIFDDQFSVERPDGSNFTLKIRSTKLEDSAMYFCASSGGQDYGYTFGSGTRLTVV.

DNA for the CDR3: TGTGCCACGGGTTGGGGGAGGAACACTGAAGCTTTCTTT. Amino acids: CATGWGRNTEAFF. The V call is TRBV15, the J call TRBJ1-1, with TRBD1 as a possible D gene (5 bases). There are 13 residues in the CDR3. Trimming left V 9 bases short and J 1 base short, with 12 bases between. Germline assignment: CDR1 LNHNV and CDR2 YYDKDF (reference sequence). The full variable domain, completed using reference TRBV15 and TRBJ1-1, is DAMVIQNPRYQVTQFGKPVTLSCSQTLNHNVMYWYQQKSSQAPKLLFHYYDKDFNNEADTPDNFQSRRPNTSFCFLDIRSPGLGDTAMYLCATGWGRNTEAFFGQGTRLTVV.

This clone came up a few times. The V and J genes are TRBV2 and TRBJ1-6; no reliable D call. Per the germline V gene, CDR1 is SNHLY and CDR2 is FYNNEI. The CDR3 has 12 residues. Trimming shortened V by 3 bases and J by 8 bases, and 5 bases separated the two germline ends. CDR3 coding DNA: TGTGCCAGCAGTGACGTGGATTCACCCCTCCACTTT. Translated: CASSDVDSPLHF. The full variable domain, with the rest looked up from reference TRBV2 and TRBJ1-6, is EPEVTQTPSHQVTQMGQEVILRCVPISNHLYFYWYRQILGQKVEFLVSFYNNEISEKSEIFDDQFSVERPDGSNFTLKIRSTKLEDSAMYFCASSDVDSPLHFGNGTRLTVT.

The chain carries TRBV12-5 and TRBJ2-4; TRBD2 might be the D (5 bases). Per germline, CDR1 LGHNT and CDR2 FRNRAP. V was cut by 3 bases and J by 0 bases, with 18 bases left in between. CDR3 size: 18 residues. CDR3 DNA sequence: TGTGCTAGTGGTTTAATCTTGGAGGTTCGACTAGCCAAAAACATTCAGTACTTC. This codes for CASGLILEVRLAKNIQYF.

The chain employs TRBV30 and TRBJ1-3; no definite D call. V dropped 0 bases and J dropped 3 bases, with 6 bases sitting between them. The CDR3 is 13 amino acids. Germline CDR1 GTSNPN, CDR2 SVGIG (reference sequence). Written as DNA, the CDR3 is TGTGCCTGGAGTGTACAGTATGGAAACACCATATATTTT. Protein product: CAWSVQYGNTIYF. Full variable domain (rest looked up from reference TRBV30 and TRBJ1-3): SQTIHQWPATLVQPVGSPLSLECTVEGTSNPNLYWYRQAAGRGLQLLFYSVGIGQISSEVPQNLSASRPQDRQFILSSKKLLLSDSGFYLCAWSVQYGNTIYFGEGSWLTVV.

This clone has only a few counts. The V call is TRBV19, the J call TRBJ1-1; no clear D. This CDR3 spans 12 amino acids. The V gene's germline CDR1 is LNHDA and CDR2 SQIVND (reference sequence). Trimming removed 5 bases at V and 6 bases at J, with 10 bases between. The CDR3 region has the DNA TGTGCCAGTAGTGCGAATCGGCCTGAAGCTTTCTTT. As protein: CASSANRPEAFF.

The gene calls are TRBV29-1 and TRBJ2-5; D unclear. The ends were cut back, 2 bases at V and 6 bases at J, with 13 bases in the middle. There are 13 residues in the CDR3. Germline V CDR1 and CDR2: SQVTM, ANQGSEA. This chain's CDR3 is CSVELQRSKTQYF. As DNA, the CDR3 is TGCAGCGTTGAATTACAGAGGAGCAAGACCCAGTACTTC.

The chain joins TRBV6-5 to TRBJ2-1, with D possibly TRBD1 on 6 matching bases. Germline V CDR1 and CDR2: MNHEY, SVGAGI. The CDR3 is 14 residues long. Trimming cost V 6 bases and J 7 bases, with 16 bases left between them. The chain's CDR3 is CASSPGARDNEQFF. The DNA for the CDR3 is TGTGCCAGCAGCCCAGGGGCAAGGGATAATGAGCAGTTCTTC.

The V gene is TRBV6-1, the J gene TRBJ2-7, with TRBD2 identical over 7 bases. V was clipped by 7 bases and J by 7 bases; unmatched bases: 13. The CDR3 sequence is 14 residues long. Germline lookup yields CDR1 MNHNS and CDR2 SASEGT. The CDR3 bases are TGTGCCAGCAAAAACACGGGGGGAGCTAAGGAGCAGTACTTC. Amino acids: CASKNTGGAKEQYF.

This clone has a handful of counts. The rearrangement links TRBV6-1 to TRBJ2-3, with D uncertain. CDR1 and CDR2 from the germline V gene are MNHNS and SASEGT. The length of the CDR3 is 14 residues. Trimming left V 7 bases short and J 0 bases short, with 11 bases between. The CDR3 DNA follows: TGTGCCAGCAAGTCAAGTTTTAGCACAGATACGCAGTATTTT. It encodes CASKSSFSTDTQYF.

V and J are TRBV28 and TRBJ1-2; no clear D. Germline assignment: CDR1 MDHEN and CDR2 SYDVKM. V lost 5 bases to trimming and J lost 5 bases, with 12 bases between them. This CDR3 spans 13 amino acids. The CDR3 bases are TGTGCCAGCAGTGTGGACGGGCGGTATGGCTACACCTTC. Its protein is CASSVDGRYGYTF.

CDR3 in amino acids: CASSLRNTGSNYGYTF. CDR3 sequence (DNA): TGTGCCAGTAGTCTCCGAAATACCGGGAGTAACTATGGCTACACCTTC. The V gene is TRBV19, the J gene TRBJ1-2; no clear D. The CDR3 covers 16 residues. Looked up from germline, CDR1 is LNHDA and CDR2 is SQIVND (reference sequence). Trimming pared 5 bases from V and 1 base from J, leaving 17 bases between.

This clone was picked up a small number of times. The chain has TRBV2 and TRBJ1-1; D perhaps matches TRBD1 (6 bases). Trimming removed 6 bases from V and 8 bases from J, with 10 bases in between. The CDR3 spans 11 residues. CDR1 is SNHLY and CDR2 is FYNNEI in the germline V gene. In nucleotides, the CDR3 is TGTGCCAGCAGCCTGGACAGAGAAGCTTTCTTT. Translated, it gives CASSLDREAFF.

This clone was observed a few times. The rearrangement links TRBV28 to TRBJ2-7; D gene uncertain. CDR3 size: 12 residues. V lost 2 bases and J 5 bases, leaving 7 bases between the germline ends. The V gene's germline CDR1 is MDHEN and CDR2 SYDVKM. The CDR3 loop is CASSLQSNEQYF. The CDR3 region has the DNA TGTGCCAGCAGTTTACAGTCGAACGAGCAGTACTTC.

This clone showed up just once. This sequence joins TRBV5-4 and TRBJ2-3; 10 bases are a match to TRBD1. The CDR3 contains 17 residues. Germline V CDR1 and CDR2: SGHNT, YYREEE (reference sequence). Trimming removed 4 bases from V and 2 bases from J; junction bases left unmatched: 10. This chain's CDR3 is CASSPPGQGTYTDTQYF. CDR3 coding DNA: TGTGCCAGCAGCCCTCCGGGACAGGGGACTTACACAGATACGCAGTATTTT.

This clone appeared many times. The chain recombines TRBV30 with TRBJ1-1; the match to TRBD1 covers 10 bases. CDR3 size: 14 residues. J was trimmed by 4 bases and V by 3 bases; bases with no gene match: 5. Germline V lookup: CDR1 GTSNPN, CDR2 SVGIG (reference sequence). For the CDR3, the DNA is TGTGCCTGGAGAAAGGGACAGGGGAGCACTGAAGCTTTCTTT. This encodes CAWRKGQGSTEAFF. The variable domain in full, with the rest retrieved from reference TRBV30 and TRBJ1-1, is SQTIHQWPATLVQPVGSPLSLECTVEGTSNPNLYWYRQAAGRGLQLLFYSVGIGQISSEVPQNLSASRPQDRQFILSSKKLLLSDSGFYLCAWRKGQGSTEAFFGQGTRLTVV.

The chain links TRBV5-1 to TRBJ2-2; 7 bases align to TRBD1. V trimming: 4 bases; J trimming: 5 bases; junction bases outside the gene matches: 8. This CDR3 has 15 amino acids. CDR1 SGHRS and CDR2 YFSETQ come from the germline V gene. CDR3 loop: CASSRQGVGTGELFF. The CDR3, as DNA: TGCGCCAGCAGCCGACAGGGAGTTGGGACCGGGGAGCTGTTTTTT.